Below, one TCR beta chain is given with its context. This clonotype was recorded at least ten times. Its antigen has not been determined. The input lacks base qualities; no much larger clone sits a single base away. Because this beta chain is a stray read in a library intended to capture alpha chains, its abundance should not be given much weight. This entry comes from a study of spatial heterogeneity in lung cancer (dated by TCRdb to the late 2010s). For context, the study as a whole: More beta-chain than alpha-chain transcripts were consistently detected, likely reflecting higher beta-chain transcript abundance. In tumor regions, TCR transcript counts showed a strong correlation with a T cell transcriptional module score derived from matched bulk RNA-seq. In the raw uncorrected reads, each unique combination of TCR and UMI appeared more than ten times on average. In non-small cell lung cancer, the study quantitatively compared TCR alpha and beta repertoires across several tumor regions, matched nontumor lung, and blood. TCR repertoire features were related to nonsynonymous mutation counts determined by whole-exome sequencing of tumor tissue. Both alpha and beta chains were TCR-sequenced in approximately 220 tumor regions, 64 matched nontumor lung samples and roughly 50 PBMC samples obtained at surgery. The investigation overall reported the following: A correlation was observed between the number of expanded intratumoral alpha and beta TCRs and the tumor nonsynonymous mutation count. Estimated TCR-seq coverage of tumor T cells was only around 7.1% for alpha chains and roughly 13% for beta chains. Confirming at a functional level the hypothesis that regional TCRs recognize regional mutations was considered to require additional single-cell paired TCR alpha and beta sequencing. The count of ubiquitous expanded TCRs correlated with the count of ubiquitous nonsynonymous mutations, and the count of regional expanded TCRs correlated with the count of regional nonsynonymous mutations.

The method behind the library was 5' RACE. Sequencing took place on a NextSeq 500. To allow correction of PCR and sequencing errors, the TCR library protocol tagged every TCR cDNA molecule with a unique molecular identifier. As for the original processing: TCR identification, UMI-based error correction and CDR3 extraction were all carried out with Decombinator tools. TCRs above a frequency of 2 per 1,000, corresponding to the top 1% of the tumor frequency distribution, were defined as expanded. Expanded tumor TCRs statistically deemed absent (corrected P<0.05) from at least one tumor region were classed as regional, and all other expanded tumor TCRs were classed as ubiquitous. Renyi diversity was calculated using the R vegan package after each repertoire was subsampled 100 times to 5,000 TCRs. CDR3 similarity networks were constructed using string-kernel similarity of amino acid triplets, with links drawn between CDR3s whose pairwise similarity was above 0.82. In-frame beta chains were kept once TCRdb had trimmed the public reads at Q25 with fastp and called clones with MiXCR. Rows matching on CDR3 protein sequence are summarized as one entry with the most common DNA and genes. TCRdb's processing, not the authors' own work, is the source of the V and J calls. Counted in this sample were over 8,500 distinct CDR3 sequences; roughly 13% of them appeared once. Clones ranked in the top ten supply around 15% of the sample.

The germline V gene (reference sequence) gives CDR1 as LGHDT and CDR2 as YNNKEL. The germline ends are 3 bases apart after V is trimmed by 2 bases and J by 5 bases. The CDR3 spans 11 residues, from the cysteine through the phenylalanine. The CDR3 DNA has 33 bases and is translated from base 1. What the time point label conveys for this sample: sample taken at primary tumor resection. The donors were approximately 70 patients from the lung TRACERx cohort who had early-stage, untreated non-small cell lung cancer. Without any cell sorting, TCR sequencing was performed on whole RNA extracted either from tumor and nontumor lung tissue or from cryopreserved PBMC samples. Patients were selected for TCR sequencing only if sufficient RNA was available from at least two tumor regions. A lung pathologist reviewed the tumor and adjacent nontumor lung specimens before the specimens were selected.

The sequence derives from a male donor with early-stage non-small cell lung cancer. The specimen comprised lung tumor tissue, sampled at surgery. The rearrangement combines TRBV3-1 with TRBJ2-5; the D gene assignment is ambiguous. The CDR3 region: CASSQSETQYF. In nucleotide form, the sequence is TGTGCCAGCAGCCAATCGGAGACCCAGTACTTC.